One and the same sample provided the 18 T cell receptor beta chains below, sequenced in a study of blood T cell repertoires in COVID-19. TCRdb's copy holds only in-frame clones and misses some; the assay was immunoSEQ multiplex PCR. Of 60,000 or so clones listed, 75% to 90% are singletons. Sequencing was performed on peripheral blood. These receptors were collected from a human donor with acute or convalescent COVID-19. The donor label of this sample is uncertain.

V usage is TRBV30 and J usage is TRBJ1-3; D is undetermined. CDR3 length: 13 amino acids. From germline, CDR1 is GTSNPN and CDR2 SVGIG (reference sequence). Trimming pared 7 bases from V and 0 bases from J, leaving 10 bases between. CDR3 sequence (DNA): TGTGCCTATCTACGGGACTCTGGAAACACCATATATTTT. Protein product: CAYLRDSGNTIYF.

The V and J genes are TRBV2 and TRBJ2-2; 7 nucleotides line up with TRBD1. This CDR3 is built from 15 residues. Looked up from germline, CDR1 is SNHLY and CDR2 is FYNNEI. The V and J ends lost 6 bases and 3 bases, in that order; junction bases with no gene match: 7. The CDR3 reads CASRPRDSYTGELFF. DNA of the CDR3: TGTGCCAGCAGACCGAGGGACAGTTACACCGGGGAGCTGTTTTTT.

The chain joins TRBV5-4 to TRBJ2-5; 14 positions match TRBD2. Trimming removed 5 bases from V and 4 bases from J; junction bases left unmatched: 4. Germline V gives CDR1 SGHNT, CDR2 YYREEE (reference sequence). The length of the CDR3 is 15 residues. The CDR3 bases are TGTGCCAGCAGTTCGGGACTAGCGGGAGTAGAGACCCAGTACTTC. Translation: CASSSGLAGVETQYF.

This rearrangement joins TRBV6-5 to TRBJ1-2, with D possibly being TRBD1 (5 bases). CDR1 and CDR2 from the germline V gene are MNHEY and SVGAGI. This CDR3 has 14 amino acids. V shed 6 bases and J shed 0 bases, with 11 bases lying between them. CDR3 amino acids: CASSLDRTNYGYTF. The CDR3 DNA is TGTGCCAGCAGCCTCGACAGAACTAACTATGGCTACACCTTC.

This sequence joins TRBV9 and TRBJ1-2; D is ambiguous. V lost 3 bases and J lost 0, with 12 bases in between. The CDR3 spans 15 residues. The germline CDR1 and CDR2 sequences are SGDLS and YYNGEE. The DNA of the CDR3 is TGTGCCAGCAGCGCGAGGGCAGACACTAACTATGGCTACACCTTC. Its translation is CASSARADTNYGYTF. The variable domain in full, completed from reference TRBV9 and TRBJ1-2, reads DSGVTQTPKHLITATGQRVTLRCSPRSGDLSVYWYQQSLDQGLQFLIQYYNGEERAKGNILERFSAQQFPDLHSELNLSSLELGDSALYFCASSARADTNYGYTFGSGTRLTVV.

In this sample, this clone turned up once. The rearrangement links TRBV9 to TRBJ1-6; 7 nucleotides line up with TRBD1. The germline V gene has CDR1 SGDLS and CDR2 YYNGEE. The CDR3 sequence is 14 residues long. Trimming cost V 7 bases and J 10 bases; bases outside gene matches: 11. The CDR3 nucleotides are TGTGCCAGCGGGCCCCGACAGGGAGTCTCACCCCTCCACTTT. Translated, it gives CASGPRQGVSPLHF.

This sequence joins TRBV11-1 and TRBJ1-1; no definite D call. Germline V gene data show CDR1 as SGHAT and CDR2 as FQDESV (reference sequence). The V gene lost 4 bases and the J gene lost 7 bases, with 10 bases spanning the gap. The CDR3 has 12 residues. CDR3 nucleotide sequence: TGTGCCAGCAGCTCCGCAGAGGTTGAAGCTTTCTTT. It codes for CASSSAEVEAFF.

The chain combines TRBV7-9 with TRBJ2-7, with 10 bases identical to TRBD1. From germline, CDR1 is SEHNR and CDR2 FQNEAQ (reference sequence). J lost 5 bases, V lost 4 bases, and 8 bases had no gene match. The CDR3 is 15 residues long. This chain's CDR3 is CASSWDRGRVNEQYF. As DNA, the CDR3 is TGTGCCAGCAGCTGGGACAGGGGTAGAGTGAACGAGCAGTACTTC.

V usage is TRBV27 and J usage is TRBJ2-2; D is ambiguous. This CDR3 is 15 amino acids long. V was pared by 3 bases and J by 0 bases, with 8 bases between. Germline lookup yields CDR1 MNHEY and CDR2 SMNVEV (reference sequence). This CDR3 reads CASSLRSPNTGELFF. The CDR3 DNA reads TGTGCCAGCAGTTTGAGGTCCCCGAACACCGGGGAGCTGTTTTTT.

The chain has TRBV11-2 and TRBJ2-1; D may be TRBD1 (5 bases). The germline V and J ends were trimmed by 5 bases and 5 bases, with 13 bases remaining between them. This CDR3 is 14 amino acids long. The germline gives CDR1 SGHAT, CDR2 FQNNGV. The CDR3 spells CASSPLGRNNEQFF. CDR3 DNA sequence: TGTGCCAGCAGCCCTCTGGGGCGGAACAATGAGCAGTTCTTC. Full variable domain (missing parts from reference TRBV11-2 and TRBJ2-1): EAGVAQSPRYKIIEKRQSVAFWCNPISGHATLYWYQQILGQGPKLLIQFQNNGVVDDSQLPKDRFSAERLKGVDSTLKIQPAKLEDSAVYLCASSPLGRNNEQFFGPGTRLTVL.

The J gene is TRBJ2-4, the V gene TRBV5-1; 8 nucleotides align to TRBD2. The CDR3 has 16 amino acids. Per the germline V gene, CDR1 is SGHRS and CDR2 is YFSETQ. V was pared by 0 bases and J by 1 base, with 3 bases of the junction left unmatched. CDR3 sequence: CASSLGPGGAKNIQYF. In DNA form, the CDR3 reads TGCGCCAGCAGCTTGGGCCCGGGGGGGGCCAAAAACATTCAGTACTTC.

Here the CDR3 DNA reads TGTGCCTGGAGTGTATCTACGTTGAACACTGAAGCTTTCTTT. Protein product: CAWSVSTLNTEAFF. This chain connects TRBV30 to TRBJ1-1; D ambiguous. Per the germline V gene, CDR1 is GTSNPN and CDR2 is SVGIG (reference sequence). V was shortened by 0 bases and J by 0 bases, with 8 bases between the two germline ends. The CDR3 has 14 residues.

This clone was observed a few times. This chain joins TRBV10-1 and TRBJ1-6, with 10 nucleotides matching TRBD1. The CDR3 contains 21 residues. Trimming took 0 bases from V and 9 from J; bases not matched to a gene: 20. The germline gives CDR1 WNHNN, CDR2 SYGVQD (reference sequence). CDR3 DNA: TGCGCCAGCAGTGAGTCCACCCACCGGGACAGGGGCCTGGATATAAGTTCACCCCTCCACTTT. As protein: CASSESTHRDRGLDISSPLHF.

The DNA of the CDR3 is TGTGCCATCAGTGCAGGGTCGGGACAGGGTGAGAACATTCAGTACTTC. Protein product: CAISAGSGQGENIQYF. The chain couples TRBV10-3 to TRBJ2-4, with 9 bases identical to TRBD1. The CDR3 consists of 16 residues. The germline gives CDR1 ENHRY, CDR2 SYGVKD. Unmatched junction bases numbered 11, after V lost 4 bases and J lost 7 bases.

The chain employs TRBV27 and TRBJ1-4; D may be TRBD1 (5 bases). Germline V CDR1 and CDR2: MNHEY, SMNVEV (reference sequence). The CDR3 extends over 19 amino acids. Trimming shortened V by 7 bases and J by 8 bases, and 32 bases separated the two germline ends. DNA of the CDR3: TGTGCCAGCACCAAATTATCCTACGGGACTGGGGAGGGGCTCGAAAAACTGTTTTTT. Its translation: CASTKLSYGTGEGLEKLFF. Supplemented by reference TRBV27 and TRBJ1-4, the full variable domain reads EAQVTQNPRYLITVTGKKLTVTCSQNMNHEYMSWYRQDPGLGLRQIYYSMNVEVTDKGDVPEGYKVSRKEKRNFPLILESPSPNQTSLYFCASTKLSYGTGEGLEKLFFGSGTQLSVL.

This chain connects TRBV6-5 to TRBJ1-6; the D is unclear. The CDR3 sequence is 15 residues long. V lost 0 bases to trimming and J lost 8 bases, with 11 bases between them. Germline loops: CDR1 MNHEY, CDR2 SVGAGI. This CDR3 reads CASSYSSPEDSPLHF. The CDR3 nucleotides read TGTGCCAGCAGTTACTCGTCCCCAGAGGATTCACCCCTCCACTTT.

This sequence joins TRBV5-1 and TRBJ2-5; D gene unclear. The CDR3 length is 14 residues. V shed 0 bases and J shed 5 bases, with 11 bases lying between them. Per the germline V gene, CDR1 is SGHRS and CDR2 is YFSETQ. The CDR3 spells CASSLAELMETQYF. For the CDR3, the DNA is TGCGCCAGCAGCTTGGCGGAGCTGATGGAGACCCAGTACTTC. The full variable domain, in which reference TRBV5-1 and TRBJ2-5 provide the parts outside the CDR3, is KAGVTQTPRYLIKTRGQQVTLSCSPISGHRSVSWYQQTPGQGLQFLFEYFSETQRNKGNFPGRFSGRQFSNSRSEMNVSTLELGDSALYLCASSLAELMETQYFGPGTRLLVL.

The chain is built from TRBV15 and TRBJ2-5; TRBD1 agrees at 9 bases. The CDR3 covers 15 residues. The ends lost 5 bases at V and 3 bases at J; junction bases unmatched: 7. The germline V gene has CDR1 LNHNV and CDR2 YYDKDF (reference sequence). In DNA, the CDR3 is TGTGCCACCAGCCCGAACCGGGACAGGGAAGAGACCCAGTACTTC. Amino acids: CATSPNRDREETQYF.